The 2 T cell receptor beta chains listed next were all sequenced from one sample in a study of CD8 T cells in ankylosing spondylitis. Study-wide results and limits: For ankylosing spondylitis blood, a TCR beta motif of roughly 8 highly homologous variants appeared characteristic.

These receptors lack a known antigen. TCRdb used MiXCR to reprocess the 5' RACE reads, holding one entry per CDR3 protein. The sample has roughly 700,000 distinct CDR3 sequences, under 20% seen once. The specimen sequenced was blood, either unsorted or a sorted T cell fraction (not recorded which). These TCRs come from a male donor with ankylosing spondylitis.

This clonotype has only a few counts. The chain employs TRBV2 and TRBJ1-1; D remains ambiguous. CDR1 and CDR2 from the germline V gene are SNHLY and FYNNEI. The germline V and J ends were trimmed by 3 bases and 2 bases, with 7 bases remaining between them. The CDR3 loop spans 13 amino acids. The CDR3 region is CASSEADNTEAFF. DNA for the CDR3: TGTGCCAGCAGTGAGGCGGACAACACTGAAGCTTTCTTT.

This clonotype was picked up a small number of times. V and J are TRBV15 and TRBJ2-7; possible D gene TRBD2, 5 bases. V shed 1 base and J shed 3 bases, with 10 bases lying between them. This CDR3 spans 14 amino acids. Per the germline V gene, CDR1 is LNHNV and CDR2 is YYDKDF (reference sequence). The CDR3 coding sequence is TGTGCCACCAGCAGAGGCCAGACTAACTACGAGCAGTACTTC. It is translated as CATSRGQTNYEQYF.